This TCR beta chain was obtained from a study of cytomegalovirus exposure and HLA in healthy donors. Study conclusions and caveats: Later analysis showed TCR association rates varying by HLA locus, highest for DRB1 and lowest for HLA-C. The authors judged a highly shared variant cluster likely a sequencing artifact.

A note on this clone: What it binds is unknown.

Use of 60 Vbeta and 13 Jbeta primers characterized the PCR. Libraries were prepared by immunoSEQ multiplex PCR; TCRdb keeps only in-frame clonotypes and omits some of them. The data show about 110,000 clones, with around 74% seen just once and 6.5% to 9.5% held by the top ten. The sequenced material came from PBMCs. The clonotype comes from a woman aged 40 to 50 in good health and CMV-seropositive.

The CDR3 protein is CASTNRAEQPQHF. The DNA for the CDR3 is TGCGCCAGCACCAACAGGGCTGAGCAGCCCCAGCATTTT. V is TRBV10-2 and J is TRBJ1-5; possibly TRBD1 for D (6 bases). The germline V and J ends were trimmed by 7 bases and 7 bases, with 14 bases remaining between them. The CDR3 has 13 residues. Germline V gene data show CDR1 as WSHSY and CDR2 as SAAADI.